This T cell receptor beta chain comes out of a study of T cell responses to AZD1222 COVID-19 vaccine. The wider study: Pooling covered second doses at about 4 or about 12 weeks. Study conclusions and caveats: Spike-spanning, vaccine-associated CD4 TCRs were dominant at 160-218 and 743-854. Compared with day 0, the breadth and depth of the Spike-specific TCR repertoire rose significantly after two doses of AZD1222. Among the donors, most were white British and more were female, and clonal diversity was possibly underestimated.

Profiled with immunoSEQ multiplex PCR; TCRdb holds only in-frame clones, not every one. In the table there are around 110,000 clones, 80% to 90% of which are singletons. With respect to this clone: Its antigen is unknown.

The V segment lost 2 bases and the J segment 8 bases; nucleotides outside the gene matches: 8. Germline V gene data show CDR1 as MGHRA and CDR2 as YSYEKL. This CDR3 is built from 15 residues. The sequence derives from an adult in good health. The V call is TRBV4-1, the J call TRBJ1-4; the match to TRBD1 covers 7 bases. Sequencing was performed on peripheral blood, taken on day 0 of AZD1222 vaccination. CDR3 nucleotides: TGCGCCAGCAGCCAACGACAGGGACAGAGGGAAAAACTGTTTTTT. As protein: CASSQRQGQREKLFF.